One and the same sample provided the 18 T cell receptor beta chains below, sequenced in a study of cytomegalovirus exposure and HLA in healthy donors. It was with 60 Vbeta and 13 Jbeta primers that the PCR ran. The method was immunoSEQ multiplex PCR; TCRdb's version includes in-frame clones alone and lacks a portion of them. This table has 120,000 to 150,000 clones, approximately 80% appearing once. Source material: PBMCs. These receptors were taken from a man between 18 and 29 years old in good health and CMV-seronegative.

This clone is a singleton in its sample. This chain's CDR3 is CASSTDRVVGYTF. The DNA of the CDR3 is TGTGCCAGCAGCACCGACAGGGTTGTTGGCTACACCTTC. The chain recombines TRBV11-2 with TRBJ1-2; 7 bases line up with TRBD1. Per the germline V gene, CDR1 is SGHAT and CDR2 is FQNNGV. After removal of 5 bases from V and 7 bases from J, the junction contained 7 bases not matched to a gene. This CDR3 contains 13 residues. The whole variable domain, filled in from reference TRBV11-2 and TRBJ1-2, reads EAGVAQSPRYKIIEKRQSVAFWCNPISGHATLYWYQQILGQGPKLLIQFQNNGVVDDSQLPKDRFSAERLKGVDSTLKIQPAKLEDSAVYLCASSTDRVVGYTFGSGTRLTVV.

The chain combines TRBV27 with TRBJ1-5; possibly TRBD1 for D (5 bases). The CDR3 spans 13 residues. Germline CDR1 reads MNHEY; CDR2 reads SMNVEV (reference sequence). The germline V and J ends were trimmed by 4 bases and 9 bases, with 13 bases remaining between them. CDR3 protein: CASSWDGSRPQHF. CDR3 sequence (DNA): TGTGCCAGCAGTTGGGACGGGAGTCGGCCCCAGCATTTT.

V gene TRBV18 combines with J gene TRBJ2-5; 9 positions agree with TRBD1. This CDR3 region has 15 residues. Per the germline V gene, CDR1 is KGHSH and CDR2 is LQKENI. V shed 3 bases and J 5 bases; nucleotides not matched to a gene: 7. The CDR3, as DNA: TGTGCCAGCTCACCTGGACAGGGGAATTCGGAGACCCAGTACTTC. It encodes CASSPGQGNSETQYF.

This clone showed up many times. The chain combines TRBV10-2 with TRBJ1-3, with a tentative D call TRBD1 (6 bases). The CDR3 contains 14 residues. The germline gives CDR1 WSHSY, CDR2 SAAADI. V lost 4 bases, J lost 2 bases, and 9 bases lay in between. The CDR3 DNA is TGCGCCAGCAGTGCAGCAGGGGCTGGAAACACCATATATTTT. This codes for CASSAAGAGNTIYF.

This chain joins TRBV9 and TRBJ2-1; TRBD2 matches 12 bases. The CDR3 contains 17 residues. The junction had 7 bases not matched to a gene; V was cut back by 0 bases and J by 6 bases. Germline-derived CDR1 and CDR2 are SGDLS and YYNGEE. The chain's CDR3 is CASSVGSPSGRANEQFF. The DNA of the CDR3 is TGTGCCAGCAGCGTAGGGTCTCCTAGCGGGAGGGCCAATGAGCAGTTCTTC.

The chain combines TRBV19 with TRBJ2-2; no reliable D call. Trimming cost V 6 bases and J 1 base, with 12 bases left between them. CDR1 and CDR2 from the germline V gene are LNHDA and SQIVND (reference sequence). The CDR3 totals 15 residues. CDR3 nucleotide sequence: TGTGCCAGTAGAAGATACTTCCGGAACACCGGGGAGCTGTTTTTT. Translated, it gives CASRRYFRNTGELFF.

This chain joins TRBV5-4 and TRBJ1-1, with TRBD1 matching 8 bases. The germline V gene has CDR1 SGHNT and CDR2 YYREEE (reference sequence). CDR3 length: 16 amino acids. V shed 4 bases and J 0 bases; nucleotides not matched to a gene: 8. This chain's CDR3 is CASSIGQGAMNTEAFF. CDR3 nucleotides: TGTGCCAGCAGCATCGGACAGGGAGCGATGAACACTGAAGCTTTCTTT.

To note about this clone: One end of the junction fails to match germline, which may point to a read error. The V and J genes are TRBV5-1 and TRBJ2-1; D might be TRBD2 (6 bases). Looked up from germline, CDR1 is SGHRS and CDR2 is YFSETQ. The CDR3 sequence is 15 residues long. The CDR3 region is CASSLARDSYNERFF. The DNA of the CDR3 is TGCGCCAGCAGCTTGGCAAGGGACTCCTACAATGAGCGGTTCTTC.

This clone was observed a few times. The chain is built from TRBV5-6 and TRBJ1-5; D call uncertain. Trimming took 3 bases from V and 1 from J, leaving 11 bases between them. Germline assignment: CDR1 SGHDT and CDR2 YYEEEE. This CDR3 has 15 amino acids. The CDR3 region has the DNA TGTGCCAGCAGCTCATCAATTCGGAGCAATCAGCCCCAGCATTTT. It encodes CASSSSIRSNQPQHF.

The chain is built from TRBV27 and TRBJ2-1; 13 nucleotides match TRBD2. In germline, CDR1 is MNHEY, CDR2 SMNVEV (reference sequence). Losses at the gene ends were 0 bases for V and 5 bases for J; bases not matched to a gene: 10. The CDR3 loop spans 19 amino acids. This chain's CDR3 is CASSLSSGTSGISDNEQFF. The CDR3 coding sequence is TGTGCCAGCAGTTTATCGAGCGGGACTAGCGGGATTTCTGACAATGAGCAGTTCTTC.

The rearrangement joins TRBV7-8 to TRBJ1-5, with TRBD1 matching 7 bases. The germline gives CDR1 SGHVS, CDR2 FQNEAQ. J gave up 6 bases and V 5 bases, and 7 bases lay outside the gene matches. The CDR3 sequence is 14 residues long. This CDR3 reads CASSPRGGGQPQHF. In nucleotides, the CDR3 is TGTGCCAGCAGCCCCCGAGGGGGCGGTCAGCCCCAGCATTTT.

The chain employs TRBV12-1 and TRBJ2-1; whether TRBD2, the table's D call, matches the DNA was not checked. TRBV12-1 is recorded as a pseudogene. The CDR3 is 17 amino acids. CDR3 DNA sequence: TGTGCCAGCAGCTTTGTAGGGGGGGCACATCCACTCAATGAGCAGTTCTTC. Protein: CASSFVGGAHPLNEQFF.

CDR3: CASSGRDRANTGELFF. DNA of the CDR3: TGTGCCAGCAGCGGCCGGGACAGGGCGAACACCGGGGAGCTGTTTTTT. This chain uses TRBV9 with TRBJ2-2, with 9 nucleotides matching TRBD1. The CDR3 runs to 16 residues. Germline-derived CDR1 and CDR2 are SGDLS and YYNGEE. J gave up 0 bases and V 3 bases, and 3 bases lay outside the gene matches.

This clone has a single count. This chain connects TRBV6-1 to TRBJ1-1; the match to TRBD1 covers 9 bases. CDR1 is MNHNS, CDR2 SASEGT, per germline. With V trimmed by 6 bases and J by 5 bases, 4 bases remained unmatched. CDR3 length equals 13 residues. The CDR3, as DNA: TGTGCCAGCAGAGGGACAGGGCGGACTGAAGCTTTCTTT. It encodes CASRGTGRTEAFF.

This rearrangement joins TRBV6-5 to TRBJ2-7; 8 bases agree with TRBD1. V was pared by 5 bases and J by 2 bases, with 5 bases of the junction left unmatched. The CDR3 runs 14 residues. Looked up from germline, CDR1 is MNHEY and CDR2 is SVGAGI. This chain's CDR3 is CASSAYRGTYEQYF. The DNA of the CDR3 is TGTGCCAGCAGTGCCTACAGGGGGACCTACGAGCAGTACTTC.

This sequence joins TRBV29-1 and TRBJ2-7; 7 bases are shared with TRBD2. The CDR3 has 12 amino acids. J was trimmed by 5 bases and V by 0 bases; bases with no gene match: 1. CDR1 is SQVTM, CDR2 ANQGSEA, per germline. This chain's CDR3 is CSVEEGGNEQYF. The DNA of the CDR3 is TGCAGCGTTGAAGAGGGGGGGAACGAGCAGTACTTC.

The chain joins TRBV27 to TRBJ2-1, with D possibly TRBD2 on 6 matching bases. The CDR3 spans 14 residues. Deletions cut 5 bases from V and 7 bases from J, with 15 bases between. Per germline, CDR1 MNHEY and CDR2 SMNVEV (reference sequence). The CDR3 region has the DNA TGTGCCAGCAGTCCTCGGCCTGGGAGGAATGAGCAGTTCTTC. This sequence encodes CASSPRPGRNEQFF.

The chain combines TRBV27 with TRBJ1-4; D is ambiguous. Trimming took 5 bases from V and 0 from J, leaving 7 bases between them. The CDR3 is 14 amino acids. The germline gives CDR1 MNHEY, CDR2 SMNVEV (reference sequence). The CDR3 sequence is CASSNRATNEKLFF. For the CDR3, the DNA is TGTGCCAGCAGTAACAGAGCAACTAATGAAAAACTGTTTTTT.